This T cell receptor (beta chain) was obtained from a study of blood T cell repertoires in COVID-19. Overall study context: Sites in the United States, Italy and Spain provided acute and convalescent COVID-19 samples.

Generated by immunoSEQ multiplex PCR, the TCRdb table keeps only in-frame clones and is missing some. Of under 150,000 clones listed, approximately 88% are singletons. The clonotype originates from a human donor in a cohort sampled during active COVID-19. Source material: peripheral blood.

CDR3 DNA sequence: TGTGCCAGCAGCCCGGGACTAGCGGGGGCCCCGAGCTCCTACGAGCAGTACTTC. It encodes CASSPGLAGAPSSYEQYF. The chain links TRBV3-1 (or the pseudogene TRBV3-2) to TRBJ2-7; TRBD2 aligns across 14 bases. V shed 4 bases and J 0 bases; nucleotides not matched to a gene: 8. This CDR3 is 18 amino acids long. CDR1 and CDR2 (germline): LGHDT, YNNKEL (reference sequence).